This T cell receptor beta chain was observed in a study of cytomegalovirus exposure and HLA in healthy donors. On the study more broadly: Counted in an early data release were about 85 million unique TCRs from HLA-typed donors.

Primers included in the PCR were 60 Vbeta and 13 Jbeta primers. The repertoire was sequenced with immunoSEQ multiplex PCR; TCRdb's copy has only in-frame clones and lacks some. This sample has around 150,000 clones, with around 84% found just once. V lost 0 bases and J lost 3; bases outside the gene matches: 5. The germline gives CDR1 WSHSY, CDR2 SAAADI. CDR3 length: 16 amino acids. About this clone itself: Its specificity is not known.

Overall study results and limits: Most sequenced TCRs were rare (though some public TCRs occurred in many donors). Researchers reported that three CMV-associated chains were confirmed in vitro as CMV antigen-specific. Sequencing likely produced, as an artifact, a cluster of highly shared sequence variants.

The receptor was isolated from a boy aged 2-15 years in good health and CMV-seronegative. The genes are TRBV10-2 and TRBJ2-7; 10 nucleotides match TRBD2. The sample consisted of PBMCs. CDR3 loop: CASSESRLAGLYEQYF. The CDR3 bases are TGCGCCAGCAGTGAGTCCCGACTAGCGGGCCTCTACGAGCAGTACTTC.